These 19 T cell receptor beta chains share one sample of origin, sequenced in a study of T cells in tuberculosis listed by TCRdb under 2018. Libraries were constructed by the immunoSEQ multiplex PCR assay. TCRdb obtained this table from immuneACCESS and retained in-frame rearrangements with V and J assigned. These tables miss some clones; where compared with another copy, unresolved V genes account for less than half of the shortfall, and the remainder is unexplained. Counted in this sample were around 30,000 clones; more than 85% of them appeared once. The ten largest make up about an eighth of the sample. The time point label of this sample denotes: new active TB diagnosis, blood taken before or within 7 days of starting treatment. The material was PBMCs, obtained at tuberculosis diagnosis. These TCRs come from an adult with tuberculosis.

The chain links TRBV30 to TRBJ2-1; 8 nucleotides line up with TRBD2. Germline V lookup: CDR1 GTSNPN, CDR2 SVGIG (reference sequence). The CDR3 spans 15 residues. The CDR3 sequence is CASKVTAGAGNEQFF. CDR3 nucleotides: TGTGCGTCAAAAGTAACAGCGGGAGCGGGGAATGAGCAGTTCTTC.

The chain joins TRBV29-1 to TRBJ2-5; D might be TRBD2 (7 bases). CDR1 is SQVTM, CDR2 ANQGSEA, per germline. The V end lost 7 bases, the J end lost 2 bases, and 23 bases lay between the germline ends. The CDR3 runs 16 residues. In nucleotides, the CDR3 is TGCAGCGCTAGGGAGGGAACAGGGACCTATCAAGAGACCCAGTACTTC. It codes for CSAREGTGTYQETQYF.

This clone was detected only once. The V call is TRBV9, the J call TRBJ1-2, with D unclear. V dropped 0 bases and J dropped 1 base, with 4 bases sitting between them. Germline CDR1 SGDLS, CDR2 YYNGEE. This CDR3 comprises 13 residues. The CDR3 reads CASSVDGNYGYTF. In nucleotides, the CDR3 is TGTGCCAGCAGCGTAGACGGTAACTATGGCTACACCTTC.

The chain joins TRBV29-1 to TRBJ2-3; maybe TRBD2 (5 bases). This CDR3 comprises 16 residues. Per the germline V gene, CDR1 is SQVTM and CDR2 is ANQGSEA. The germline V and J ends were trimmed by 2 bases and 3 bases, with 18 bases remaining between them. The CDR3 coding sequence is TGCAGCGTTGAATCCTCTCGAGGGAGAGAAACAGATACGCAGTATTTT. This codes for CSVESSRGRETDTQYF.

The V gene is TRBV6-6, the J gene TRBJ2-1; 8 bases agree with TRBD1. J lost 3 bases, V lost 5 bases, and 6 bases had no gene match. The CDR3 extends over 15 amino acids. Per germline, CDR1 MNHNY and CDR2 SVGAGI (reference sequence). CDR3 sequence reads: CASSQLGQGYNEQFF. The DNA of the CDR3 is TGTGCCAGCAGTCAGCTAGGACAGGGCTACAATGAGCAGTTCTTC.

The chain combines TRBV4-2 with TRBJ2-7; 11 bases agree with TRBD1. The V and J ends lost 4 bases and 4 bases, in that order; junction bases with no gene match: 3. CDR1 is LGHNA, CDR2 YNFKEQ, per germline. The CDR3 sequence is 14 residues long. The chain's CDR3 is CASSRDRGNYEQYF. In DNA, the CDR3 is TGTGCCAGCAGCCGGGACAGGGGGAATTACGAGCAGTACTTC.

The chain has TRBV6-5 and TRBJ1-1, with a weak D call TRBD1 (6 bases). The CDR3 totals 14 residues. V was trimmed by 0 bases and J by 2 bases, leaving 7 bases between them. Per the germline V gene, CDR1 is MNHEY and CDR2 is SVGAGI. The chain's CDR3 is CASSYSDSNTEAFF. CDR3 coding DNA: TGTGCCAGCAGTTACTCGGACAGTAACACTGAAGCTTTCTTT.

CDR3 bases: TGTGCCAGCAGCCCGGCAGGGACTGTGTTGGTGGACATTCAGTACTTC. This codes for CASSPAGTVLVDIQYF. V is TRBV14 and J is TRBJ2-4; D might be TRBD2 (6 bases). The CDR3 extends over 16 amino acids. CDR1 is SGHDN, CDR2 FVKESK, per germline. Trimming took 4 bases from V and 8 from J, leaving 21 bases between them.

This clone was detected only once. V usage is TRBV9 and J usage is TRBJ1-3; D gene uncertain. Germline-derived CDR1 and CDR2 are SGDLS and YYNGEE. The CDR3 has 14 amino acids. The V gene lost 4 bases and the J gene lost 0 bases, with 8 bases spanning the gap. Here the CDR3 DNA reads TGTGCCAGCAGCCCAACATCCTCTGGAAACACCATATATTTT. Protein: CASSPTSSGNTIYF.

This chain uses TRBV4-1 with TRBJ1-1; a possible D gene is TRBD1 (5 bases). This CDR3 has 16 residues. Trimming shortened V by 6 bases and J by 4 bases, and 21 bases separated the two germline ends. Germline CDR1 is MGHRA and CDR2 is YSYEKL. CDR3: CASSSREPQGFTEAFF. CDR3 nucleotide sequence: TGCGCCAGCAGTTCGAGAGAGCCCCAGGGTTTCACTGAAGCTTTCTTT.

V and J are TRBV28 and TRBJ1-5, with D uncertain. This CDR3 has 15 residues. The germline CDR1 and CDR2 sequences are MDHEN and SYDVKM. The ends were cut back, 2 bases at V and 5 bases at J, with 13 bases in the middle. The CDR3 bases are TGTGCCAGCAGTTTAGAATTCGGAGTGGATCAGCCCCAGCATTTT. Amino acids: CASSLEFGVDQPQHF.

The chain couples TRBV29-1 to TRBJ2-7, with D tentatively TRBD2 (5 bases). This CDR3 is 15 amino acids long. Per the germline V gene, CDR1 is SQVTM and CDR2 is ANQGSEA. The V and J ends lost 4 bases and 3 bases respectively, with 19 bases between them. The CDR3 DNA reads TGCAGCGTTGTTCCCGGGGTCACCAGTGGCTACGAGCAGTACTTC. Encoded protein: CSVVPGVTSGYEQYF.

This clone was counted between two and nine times. The CDR3 nucleotides read TGTGCCATCAGTCATGACTCAGGGCTCGAGCAGTACTTC. The encoded protein is CAISHDSGLEQYF. This rearrangement joins TRBV10-3 to TRBJ2-7; TRBD1 might be the D (5 bases). Germline V CDR1 and CDR2: ENHRY, SYGVKD. V lost 5 bases and J lost 6, with 14 bases in between. The CDR3 is 13 amino acids.

This chain joins TRBV10-2 and TRBJ2-4; D unclear. CDR1 and CDR2 from the germline V gene are WSHSY and SAAADI. There are 13 residues in the CDR3. The V end lost 0 bases, the J end lost 12 bases, and 12 bases lay between the germline ends. CDR3 sequence reads: CASSESTRGPQYF. CDR3 nucleotides: TGCGCCAGCAGTGAGTCGACTCGCGGCCCTCAGTACTTC.

The DNA for the CDR3 is TGTGCCAGTAGTATAGGACAAAGTTCCCCGGGGGTAGGTGCTCAGTACTTC. It codes for CASSIGQSSPGVGAQYF. The genes are TRBV19 and TRBJ2-4, with a tentative D call TRBD2 (6 bases). CDR3 length equals 17 residues. CDR1 LNHDA and CDR2 SQIVND come from the germline V gene (reference sequence). Trimming cost V 1 base and J 12 bases, with 25 bases left between them.

V usage is TRBV19 and J usage is TRBJ2-7; 8 nucleotides match TRBD1. Germline trimming cut 4 bases from V and 1 base from J; bases unmatched to any gene: 3. Germline lookup yields CDR1 LNHDA and CDR2 SQIVND (reference sequence). The CDR3 is 14 residues long. CDR3 residues: CASSSGTGSYEQYF. CDR3 DNA: TGTGCCAGTAGTAGTGGGACAGGTTCCTACGAGCAGTACTTC.

V usage is TRBV5-4 and J usage is TRBJ2-3; 15 nucleotides line up with TRBD2. The CDR3 consists of 17 residues. Per germline, CDR1 SGHNT and CDR2 YYREEE (reference sequence). With 4 bases clipped from V and 5 bases from J, the junction kept 8 bases outside the gene matches. This CDR3 reads CASSKGLAGGNIDTQYF. The CDR3 nucleotides read TGTGCCAGCAGCAAAGGACTAGCGGGAGGGAATATAGATACGCAGTATTTT.

V and J are TRBV9 and TRBJ2-1; TRBD2 aligns across 8 bases. V gave up 1 base and J gave up 10 bases; unmatched junction bases: 7. The CDR3 runs to 14 residues. In germline, CDR1 is SGDLS, CDR2 YYNGEE. For the CDR3, the DNA is TGTGCCAGCAGCGTACCAGCGGGAGATTCAGAGCAGTTCTTC. Its translation is CASSVPAGDSEQFF.

This sequence joins TRBV19 and TRBJ1-5, with TRBD1 identical over 8 bases. The CDR3 extends over 13 amino acids. Trimming took 6 bases from V and 6 from J; bases not matched to a gene: 4. CDR1 LNHDA and CDR2 SQIVND come from the germline V gene (reference sequence). Here the CDR3 DNA reads TGTGCCAGTAGCGACAGGGGAGGTCAGCCCCAGCATTTT. This translates into CASSDRGGQPQHF.